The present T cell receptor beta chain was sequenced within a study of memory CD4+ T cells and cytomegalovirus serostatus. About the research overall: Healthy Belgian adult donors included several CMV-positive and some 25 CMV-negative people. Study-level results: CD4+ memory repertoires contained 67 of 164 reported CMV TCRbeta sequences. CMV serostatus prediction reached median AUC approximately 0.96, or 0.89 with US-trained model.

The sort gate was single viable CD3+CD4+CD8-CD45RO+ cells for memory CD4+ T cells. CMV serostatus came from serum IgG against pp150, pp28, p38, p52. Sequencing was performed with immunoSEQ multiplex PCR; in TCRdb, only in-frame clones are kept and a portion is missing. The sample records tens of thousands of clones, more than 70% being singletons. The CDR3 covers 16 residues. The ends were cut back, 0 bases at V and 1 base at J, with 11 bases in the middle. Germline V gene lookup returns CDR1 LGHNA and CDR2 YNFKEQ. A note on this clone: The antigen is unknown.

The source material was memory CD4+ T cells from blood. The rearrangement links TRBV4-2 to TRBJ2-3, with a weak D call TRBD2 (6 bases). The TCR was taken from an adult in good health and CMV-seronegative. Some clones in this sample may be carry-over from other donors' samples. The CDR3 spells CASSQDPGVGTDTQYF. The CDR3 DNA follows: TGTGCCAGCAGCCAAGACCCGGGAGTGGGCACAGATACGCAGTATTTT.